The source of this T cell receptor beta chain is a study of OX40 agonist ivuxolimab in advanced cancers. Study-level background: A male proportion of about 86% was recorded, with mean age about 60 years and range roughly 23 to 79. Under the entry rules, prior anti-PD-1, anti-PD-L1 or anti-CTLA-4 therapy was allowed, and less than 50% had some.

Whole-study findings and limits: The study found that CD8+ T cells averaged more expanded clones than CD4+.

Profiled with immunoSEQ multiplex PCR; TCRdb holds only in-frame clones, not every one. The table records about 70,000 clones, 75% to 85% of them present only once. Details on this clone: As yet, its antigen is unknown.

This TCR came from an adult with an advanced solid tumor such as melanoma, head and neck, liver or kidney cancer. Sequencing used CD4+ or CD8+ T cells sorted from blood, obtained in a trial of the OX40 agonist ivuxolimab.

DNA for the CDR3: TGTGCCAGCAGCTTGAAAGCTCTTCAAGAGACCCAGTACTTC. Protein: CASSLKALQETQYF. The chain is built from TRBV5-4 and TRBJ2-5; unclear D gene. V was clipped by 1 base and J by 2 bases, with 9 bases between them. Germline V lookup: CDR1 SGHNT, CDR2 YYREEE (reference sequence). CDR3 size: 14 residues. Filled out from reference TRBV5-4 and TRBJ2-5, the complete variable domain reads ETGVTQSPTHLIKTRGQQVTLRCSSQSGHNTVSWYQQALGQGPQFIFQYYREEENGRGNFPPRFSGLQFPNYSSELNVNALELDDSALYLCASSLKALQETQYFGPGTRLLVL.